These T cell receptor beta chains were read from a single sample in a study of shared clonotypes between healthy human individuals. This table comes from immunoSEQ multiplex PCR, and its TCRdb copy is limited to in-frame clones, with some not included. The sample contains millions of clones, less than 95% of which appear only once. The specimen was naive CD8+ T cells sorted from blood. These receptor sequences come from a man younger than 30 in good health. Both conserved end residues are part of each CDR3. A D gene is named only where the DNA matches it firmly. Not all rows give a size; the values are once, few, many and, for expanded clones, a class.

TRBJ1-5 TRBD1 TRBV30 once TGTGCCTGGGAAGGGACAGGGGCGGGTCAGCCCCAGCATTTT CAWEGTGAGQPQHF
TRBJ2-3 NA TRBV2 NA TGTGCCAGCAGTGTCAACCCTGATACGCAGTATTTT CASSVNPDTQYF
TRBJ2-7 NA TRBV28 NA TGTGCCAGCAGTTTCAACGAGCAGTACTTC CASSFNEQYF
TRBJ2-2 NA TRBV19 NA TGTGCCAGTAGTGGGGACCCGGGACAATTGAACACCGGGGAGCTGTTTTTT CASSGDPGQLNTGELFF
TRBJ2-5 NA TRBV7-7 NA TGTGCTAGCAGCTTTCGAGACAGCCGCCAAGAGACCCAGTACTTC CASSFRDSRQETQYF
TRBJ1-6 TRBD1 TRBV27 NA TGTGCCAGCAGTTTATCCCCGACAGGGTTGTATAATTCACCCCTCCACTTT CASSLSPTGLYNSPLHF
TRBJ2-1 TRBD2 TRBV5-4 few TGTGCCAGCAGCTTTTGGCGGGGGGTCGGTAATGAGCAGTTCTTC CASSFWRGVGNEQFF
TRBJ2-7 NA TRBV11-2 NA TGTGCCAGCAGCTTAGGTGAGGGGGACTACGAGCAGTACTTC CASSLGEGDYEQYF
TRBJ1-1 TRBD1 TRBV19 NA TGTGCCAGTAGGGATAGAGGGGGCAGGTACACTGAAGCTTTCTTT CASRDRGGRYTEAFF
TRBJ2-7 NA TRBV27 NA TGTGCCAGCAGGAGCGGTGGGGAGCAGTACTTC CASRSGGEQYF
TRBJ2-7 NA TRBV19 NA TGTGCCAGCTCCGGCAGCCGTCCATACTTC CASSGSRPYF
TRBJ2-1 NA TRBV4-1 NA TGCGCCAGCAGCCATCGACAGACCAATGAGCAGTTCTTC CASSHRQTNEQFF
TRBJ2-7 TRBD1 TRBV5-4 NA TGTGCCAGCAGCTCCGGGACAGCCCTGAGCAGGTACGAGCAGTACTTC CASSSGTALSRYEQYF
TRBJ2-7 TRBD1 TRBV27 NA TGTGCCAGCAGTCCGGAGACAGGGGGAAGGCACGAGCAGTACTTC CASSPETGGRHEQYF
TRBJ1-2 NA TRBV25-1 few TGTGCCAGCAGTGAAAGTGGCTACACCTTC CASSESGYTF
TRBJ2-1 TRBD2 TRBV27 NA TGTGCCAGCAGTTTTGGATTAGCGGGGGAATCCCACAATGAGCAGTTCTTC CASSFGLAGESHNEQFF
TRBJ2-3 TRBD2 TRBV7-8 NA TGTGCCAGCAGCTTAACTCTAGCGGAGAGCACAGATACGCAGTATTTT CASSLTLAESTDTQYF
TRBJ1-6 NA TRBV4-3 NA TGCGCCAGCAGCCAAGAAAGCCCGGGATGGGGAAATAATTCACCCCTCCACTTT CASSQESPGWGNNSPLHF
TRBJ2-7 TRBD2 TRBV6-1 few TGTGCCAGCAGTGAAGAGGATAGCGGGTTCTCCTACGAGCAGTACTTC CASSEEDSGFSYEQYF
TRBJ2-3 TRBD1 TRBV28 NA TGTGCCAGCAGTTTACTAGGACAGGGGGCGGTGAATACGCAGTATTTT CASSLLGQGAVNTQYF
TRBJ2-5 NA TRBV25-1 NA TGTGCCAGCAGTGACGTAGCCCTCCAAGAGACCCAGTACTTC CASSDVALQETQYF
TRBJ2-1 TRBD2 TRBV6-6 NA TGTGCCAGCAGTTCCCCGGGACTAGCGGGAGTAAGTGAGCAGTTCTTC CASSSPGLAGVSEQFF
TRBJ2-2 NA TRBV9 NA TGTGCCAGCAGCGACCCCGTAACTGATACGAACACCGGGGAGCTGTTTTTT CASSDPVTDTNTGELFF
TRBJ2-4 TRBD1 TRBV6-6 NA TGTGCCAGCAGTTTAACAGGGGTAGGAACCAAAAACATTCAGTACTTC CASSLTGVGTKNIQYF
TRBJ2-3 TRBD2 TRBV7-9 NA TGTGCCAGCAGCTTAGGCGGCGGGGGGACCACAGATACGCAGTATTTT CASSLGGGGTTDTQYF
TRBJ2-7 NA TRBV6-5 NA TGTGCCAGCAGTTACGGGAGTGCAGGCTACGAGCAGTACTTC CASSYGSAGYEQYF
TRBJ1-2 NA TRBV11-3 NA TGTGCCAGCAGCTTTGGAGGGGGCTATGGCTACACCTTC CASSFGGGYGYTF
TRBJ1-6 TRBD1 TRBV28 NA TGTGCCAGCCAGGGGGTGGATAATTCACCCCTCCACTTT CASQGVDNSPLHF
TRBJ2-3 TRBD1 TRBV27 NA TGTGCCAGCAGTTCCGGACAGGGAGCAGATACGCAGTATTTT CASSSGQGADTQYF
TRBJ2-1 NA TRBV5-1 NA TGCGCCAGCAGCCGACAGGGAGGTGGTGAGCAGTTCTTC CASSRQGGGEQFF
TRBJ2-3 NA TRBV5-1 NA TGCGCCAGCAGCAGCCGGGAGAAAACAGATACGCAGTATTTT CASSSREKTDTQYF
TRBJ2-1 NA TRBV29-1 NA TGCAGCCCTCGGGTGATTCTTCAGAATGAGCAGTTCTTC CSPRVILQNEQFF
TRBJ2-3 NA TRBV5-4 NA TGTGCCAGCAGCTTATGGGGGGCCCTTGATACGCAGTATTTT CASSLWGALDTQYF
TRBJ2-7 TRBD2 TRBV19 NA TGTGCCAGTAGTACTAGCGGGAGTATTCACGAGCAGTACTTC CASSTSGSIHEQYF
TRBJ1-4 TRBD1 TRBV18 NA TGTGCCAGCTCACCCTTACAGGGGGCGGGGGAAAAACTGTTTTTT CASSPLQGAGEKLFF
TRBJ2-3 NA TRBV7-6 NA TGTGCCAGCAGCCTTGGCCCAGATACGCAGTATTTT CASSLGPDTQYF
TRBJ2-1 TRBD2 TRBV27 NA TGTGCCAGCAGCCCGGGACTAGAATACAATGAGCAGTTCTTC CASSPGLEYNEQFF
TRBJ2-3 TRBD2 TRBV11-2 NA TGTGCCAGCAGCTTATGGACTAGCGGGAGTGCAGATACGCAGTATTTT CASSLWTSGSADTQYF
TRBJ2-1 NA TRBV7-9 NA TGTGCCAGCAGCTTAGAATCCTACAATGAGCAGTTCTTC CASSLESYNEQFF
TRBJ2-7 TRBD1 TRBV4-3 once TGCGCCAGCAGCGAAGTCGGGACAGGTTTCTACGAGCAGTACTTC CASSEVGTGFYEQYF
TRBJ1-1 NA TRBV25-1 NA TGTGCCAGCATCGCTCAGGGTGGGACTGAAGCTTTCTTT CASIAQGGTEAFF
TRBJ2-7 TRBD1 TRBV19 NA TGTGCCAGTAGTTCTGGGACAGGCTACTACGAGCAGTACTTC CASSSGTGYYEQYF
TRBJ2-7 NA TRBV7-9 NA TGTGCCAGCAGCCCTTGGGCGGGGAACGAGCAGTACTTC CASSPWAGNEQYF
TRBJ1-3 TRBD1 TRBV6-5 NA TGTGCCAGCAGTTCCGGGACAGGGATCTCTGGAAACACCATATATTTT CASSSGTGISGNTIYF
TRBJ1-2 NA TRBV6-5 NA TGTGCCAGCAGTTACTCCGGCGGGGGCGGTTATGGCTACACCTTC CASSYSGGGGYGYTF
TRBJ2-5 TRBD1 TRBV5-4 once TGTGCCAGCAGAGTCCGGACAGGGGGCCACCAAGAGACCCAGTACTTC CASRVRTGGHQETQYF
TRBJ2-2 NA TRBV9 once TGTGCCAGCAGCGTAGTGACACAGATCCGCGTTCCCGGGGAGCTGTTTTTT CASSVVTQIRVPGELFF
TRBJ2-7 NA TRBV4-1 NA TGCGCCAGCAGCCAAGTAGGACTCCACTCCTACGAGCAGTACTTC CASSQVGLHSYEQYF
TRBJ2-1 TRBD2 TRBV27 NA TGTGCCAGCAGTTTGACTAGCGTCTACAATGAGCAGTTCTTC CASSLTSVYNEQFF
TRBJ1-1 NA TRBV5-4 NA TGTGCCAGCAGCGGGGTTACTGAAGCTTTCTTT CASSGVTEAFF
TRBJ2-5 TRBD2 TRBV6-5 NA TGTGCCAGCAGTCTGCTAGCGGGAGACGAGACCCAGTACTTC CASSLLAGDETQYF
TRBJ2-7 TRBD2 TRBV7-9 NA TGTGCCAGTGCTAGCGGGAGCTCCTACGAGCAGTACTTC CASASGSSYEQYF
TRBJ2-2 NA TRBV5-3 NA TGTGCCAGAAGCCGAGACACCGGGGAGCTGTTTTTT CARSRDTGELFF
TRBJ2-1 NA TRBV29-1 NA TGCAGCGTTGAATCGGACAGTATGTACAATGAGCAGTTCTTC CSVESDSMYNEQFF
TRBJ1-2 NA TRBV5-4 NA TGTGCCAGCAGCCGAACCTTGGGGAATGGCTACACCTTC CASSRTLGNGYTF
TRBJ2-1 TRBD1 TRBV7-6 NA TGTGCCAGCAGCCCACCCACACAGGGGGCGCCCAATGAGCAGTTCTTC CASSPPTQGAPNEQFF
TRBJ2-7 TRBD2 TRBV6-5 NA TGTGCCAGCAGTAGACTAGCGGGAGACGACGAGCAGTACTTC CASSRLAGDDEQYF
TRBJ1-1 NA TRBV19 NA TGTGCCAGTAGTCCGCCTTGGAACACTGAAGCTTTCTTT CASSPPWNTEAFF
TRBJ2-5 TRBD1 TRBV11-2 NA TGTGCCAGCAGCTTAGCCTTGGGACAGGGGAAGGAGACCCAGTACTTC CASSLALGQGKETQYF